A selection of T cell receptor beta chains follows, all from one sample in a study of T cell repertoires in cytomegalovirus infection. TCRdb passed the reads through MiXCR, listing each CDR3 protein once. The sample lists roughly 500,000 distinct CDR3 sequences, 16% occurring once. Specimen: CD8+ T cells from PBMCs. The receptors here all came from a human donor in good health (CMV status not recorded). Some clones in this sample may be carry-over from other donors' samples. CDR3s include the opening cysteine and the closing phenylalanine or tryptophan. The D gene is left open where the match is weak. Only part of the rows carry a size: once, few, many, or a class if the clone is expanded.

J gene: TRBJ1-5
D gene: -
clone size: -
V gene: TRBV28
CDR3 protein: CASSWQGRNQPQHF
CDR3 DNA: TGTGCCAGCAGTTGGCAGGGCCGGAATCAGCCCCAGCATTTT

J gene: TRBJ2-4
D gene: TRBD1
clone size: -
V gene: TRBV7-9
CDR3 protein: CASSAGTGIAKNIQYF
CDR3 DNA: TGTGCCAGCAGCGCAGGGACAGGGATCGCCAAAAACATTCAGTACTTC

J gene: TRBJ2-1
D gene: TRBD2
clone size: -
V gene: TRBV6-5
CDR3 protein: CASRAGTSGGNEQFF
CDR3 DNA: TGTGCCAGCAGAGCCGGGACTAGCGGGGGGAATGAGCAGTTCTTC

J gene: TRBJ2-3
D gene: -
clone size: -
V gene: TRBV7-3
CDR3 protein: CASSFVDSPSHTQYF
CDR3 DNA: TGTGCCAGCAGCTTCGTTGATTCCCCCTCACATACGCAGTATTTT

J gene: TRBJ2-5
D gene: TRBD1
clone size: -
V gene: TRBV28
CDR3 protein: CASSFVDRGETQYF
CDR3 DNA: TGTGCCAGCAGTTTCGTTGACAGGGGGGAGACCCAGTACTTC

J gene: TRBJ1-1
D gene: TRBD1
clone size: many
V gene: TRBV29-1
CDR3 protein: CSVGQVNTEAFF
CDR3 DNA: TGCAGCGTGGGACAGGTTAACACTGAAGCTTTCTTT

J gene: TRBJ2-3
D gene: -
clone size: -
V gene: TRBV19
CDR3 protein: CASSILEDNFGDTQYF
CDR3 DNA: TGTGCCAGTAGTATCCTGGAAGACAATTTTGGGGATACGCAGTATTTT

J gene: TRBJ2-3
D gene: -
clone size: -
V gene: TRBV28
CDR3 protein: CASSFSGADLKSTDTQYF
CDR3 DNA: TGTGCCAGCAGTTTCTCAGGAGCGGACCTTAAAAGCACAGATACGCAGTATTTT

J gene: TRBJ1-1
D gene: -
clone size: few
V gene: TRBV19
CDR3 protein: CASSIRAGSMNTEAFF
CDR3 DNA: TGTGCCAGTAGTATAAGGGCCGGATCTATGAACACTGAAGCTTTCTTT

J gene: TRBJ1-2
D gene: TRBD1
clone size: many
V gene: TRBV7-2
CDR3 protein: CASIYTGGHGYTF
CDR3 DNA: TGTGCCAGCATCTATACAGGGGGCCATGGCTACACCTTC

J gene: TRBJ2-4
D gene: TRBD2
clone size: -
V gene: TRBV7-3
CDR3 protein: CARSPGSASGSIDKNIQYF
CDR3 DNA: TGTGCCAGAAGCCCCGGGTCTGCTAGCGGGAGTATAGACAAAAACATTCAGTACTTC